These T cell receptor beta chains were read from a single sample in a study of blood T cell repertoires in COVID-19. Method: immunoSEQ multiplex PCR; TCRdb's copy keeps in-frame clones and lacks some. The table includes about 270,000 clones, around 93% detected once. Specimen: PBMCs or T cells enriched from blood (not recorded which). Receptors originate from a man between 35 and 55 years old who had been exposed to COVID-19. Each CDR3 is given with its conserved first and last residue. Each record gives: V gene, CDR3 length, J gene, CDR3 protein.

V gene: TRBV19
CDR3 length: 15
J gene: TRBJ2-7
CDR3 protein: CASSISAAQGYEQYF

V gene: TRBV3-1/TRBV3-2
CDR3 length: 18
J gene: TRBJ2-5
CDR3 protein: CASSQVGHSSGRAQTQYF

V gene: TRBV6-5
CDR3 length: 15
J gene: TRBJ1-5
CDR3 protein: CASRERPGDHQPQHF

V gene: TRBV15
CDR3 length: 17
J gene: TRBJ2-1
CDR3 protein: CATSSRLAGAPYNEQFF

V gene: TRBV27
CDR3 length: 16
J gene: TRBJ1-5
CDR3 protein: CASRDRGALGNQPQHF

V gene: TRBV10-3
CDR3 length: 15
J gene: TRBJ2-3
CDR3 protein: CAISEPRQRTDTQYF

V gene: TRBV7-9
CDR3 length: 13
J gene: TRBJ1-4
CDR3 protein: CASGEPTNEKLFF

V gene: TRBV6-4
CDR3 length: 15
J gene: TRBJ2-1
CDR3 protein: CASSDTGGGYNEQFF

V gene: TRBV4-3
CDR3 length: 14
J gene: TRBJ2-2
CDR3 protein: CASSQETSSGELFF

V gene: TRBV12-3/TRBV12-4
CDR3 length: 11
J gene: TRBJ2-1
CDR3 protein: CASRLHNEQFF

V gene: TRBV7-2
CDR3 length: 14
J gene: TRBJ2-7
CDR3 protein: CASSSGQTTYEQYF

V gene: TRBV5-4
CDR3 length: 11
J gene: TRBJ1-1
CDR3 protein: CASRRDSEAFF

V gene: TRBV28
CDR3 length: 12
J gene: TRBJ2-1
CDR3 protein: CAAQGVNNEQFF

V gene: TRBV11-2
CDR3 length: 13
J gene: TRBJ2-7
CDR3 protein: CASSPRGSYEQYF

V gene: TRBV3-1/TRBV3-2
CDR3 length: 17
J gene: TRBJ2-1
CDR3 protein: CASSQDARLSYNNEQFF

V gene: TRBV2
CDR3 length: 17
J gene: TRBJ1-4
CDR3 protein: CASSHSADSVLWRELFF

V gene: TRBV12-5
CDR3 length: 16
J gene: TRBJ2-5
CDR3 protein: CASGSRSGLAEETQYF

V gene: TRBV5-4
CDR3 length: 16
J gene: TRBJ2-3
CDR3 protein: CASSLGASGALQAQYF

V gene: TRBV3-1/TRBV3-2
CDR3 length: 15
J gene: TRBJ1-1
CDR3 protein: CASSQFTGMNTEAFF

V gene: TRBV4-1
CDR3 length: 20
J gene: TRBJ2-2
CDR3 protein: CASSQEPQKGLAGSTGELFF

V gene: TRBV30
CDR3 length: 15
J gene: TRBJ2-3
CDR3 protein: CAWRIFQGDVDTQYF

V gene: TRBV11-1
CDR3 length: 16
J gene: TRBJ2-4
CDR3 protein: CASSIGTLGAKNIQYF

V gene: TRBV7-2
CDR3 length: 13
J gene: TRBJ2-1
CDR3 protein: CASSELGLAGKFF

V gene: TRBV27
CDR3 length: 14
J gene: TRBJ1-6
CDR3 protein: CATSRQLYNSPLHF

V gene: TRBV7-9
CDR3 length: 15
J gene: TRBJ1-6
CDR3 protein: CASSLEGTGLTPLHF

V gene: TRBV6-5
CDR3 length: 11
J gene: TRBJ1-1
CDR3 protein: CASSHRGEAFF

V gene: TRBV2
CDR3 length: 14
J gene: TRBJ2-2
CDR3 protein: CAISDWTYTGELFF

V gene: TRBV7-6
CDR3 length: 15
J gene: TRBJ2-7
CDR3 protein: CASSLAGTGGHEQYF

V gene: TRBV9
CDR3 length: 16
J gene: TRBJ1-2
CDR3 protein: CASSVERGTPNYGYTF